The following is a TCR beta chain sequence with its context. Original processing methods: The authors estimated nucleated cell counts from reference gene primer amplification. The assay was immunoSEQ multiplex PCR, and TCRdb's table has in-frame clones only and misses some. V, J and clone size were drawn from that table, and D and trimming were deduced from the DNA. In the table there are more than 90,000 clones, roughly nine tenths of which are singletons. This entry belongs to a study of blood T cell repertoires in COVID-19. The wider study: COVID-19 samples from acute and convalescent phases originated in the United States, Italy and Spain. T cells, B-cell-depleted T cells, or PBMCs provided the cDNA or gDNA that served as material.

The sequencing input was peripheral blood. The sequence was obtained from a man aged 65 to 79 who had recovered from COVID-19.

Written as DNA, the CDR3 is TGTGCCAGCAGCCGGGCAGGGCCCCATATCACAGATACGCAGTATTTT. This gives the protein CASSRAGPHITDTQYF. V is TRBV7-2 and J is TRBJ2-3; possibly TRBD1 for D (5 bases). From germline, CDR1 is SGHTA and CDR2 FQGNSA. V was clipped by 5 bases and J by 2 bases, with 17 bases between them. The length of the CDR3 is 16 residues.